This is a list of T cell receptor beta chains from one sample in a study of T-cell memory formation after mild COVID-19. TCRdb re-analysed the 5' RACE reads in MiXCR, keeping a single row per CDR3 protein. Here the sample spans 550,000 to 700,000 distinct CDR3 sequences, 17% being singletons. The sequenced sample consisted of PBMCs or a T cell subset sorted from them (not recorded which). The receptor source for this set is an adult woman who had mild COVID-19 (a few samples of this study predate the infection). Cell type and time point are not known. Each CDR3 is given with its conserved first and last residue. The order of the fields is CDR3 protein, J gene, V gene.

cdr3_aa: CASSWGGLDNEQFF
j_call: TRBJ2-1
v_call: TRBV7-3

cdr3_aa: CASSYRLAVGDTQYF
j_call: TRBJ2-3
v_call: TRBV6-2/TRBV6-3

cdr3_aa: CASSFSGRALEQFF
j_call: TRBJ2-1
v_call: TRBV5-1

cdr3_aa: CASSLSGSEEQYF
j_call: TRBJ2-7
v_call: TRBV12-3/TRBV12-4

cdr3_aa: CASSEALRGDENGYTF
j_call: TRBJ1-2
v_call: TRBV6-1

cdr3_aa: CATSEEGDQPQHF
j_call: TRBJ1-5
v_call: TRBV24-1

cdr3_aa: CASSRKAGGNTEAFF
j_call: TRBJ1-1
v_call: TRBV5-4

cdr3_aa: CASRRQSAYTDTQYF
j_call: TRBJ2-3
v_call: TRBV6-1

cdr3_aa: CASSYRAPTTSGPYEQYF
j_call: TRBJ2-7
v_call: TRBV6-5

cdr3_aa: CASSQGPDGFSYGYTF
j_call: TRBJ1-2
v_call: TRBV12-3/TRBV12-4

cdr3_aa: CASSYRGEDTIYF
j_call: TRBJ1-3
v_call: TRBV6-5

cdr3_aa: CASSQTPREPSYNEQFF
j_call: TRBJ2-1
v_call: TRBV7-9

cdr3_aa: CSVSQGHYGYTF
j_call: TRBJ1-2
v_call: TRBV29-1

cdr3_aa: CASSLGSGGHYEQYF
j_call: TRBJ2-7
v_call: TRBV7-6

cdr3_aa: CASSARQGGTEAFF
j_call: TRBJ1-1
v_call: TRBV19

cdr3_aa: CASSLSTGDMIWGYTF
j_call: TRBJ1-2
v_call: TRBV5-1

cdr3_aa: CASSFTHSYEQYF
j_call: TRBJ2-7
v_call: TRBV7-3

cdr3_aa: CATSVRQGVDEQFF
j_call: TRBJ2-1
v_call: TRBV15

cdr3_aa: CASSLSRGGYTEAFF
j_call: TRBJ1-1
v_call: TRBV27

cdr3_aa: CASSPRVAGGFSEQYF
j_call: TRBJ2-7
v_call: TRBV5-5

cdr3_aa: CASSRVNTEAFF
j_call: TRBJ1-1
v_call: TRBV27

cdr3_aa: CSAQQGPLYEQYF
j_call: TRBJ2-7
v_call: TRBV20-1

cdr3_aa: CASSPEPGLAGGEFF
j_call: TRBJ2-1
v_call: TRBV5-1

cdr3_aa: CASSLGRFNQPQHF
j_call: TRBJ1-5
v_call: TRBV12-3/TRBV12-4

cdr3_aa: CASSQGGFISGELFF
j_call: TRBJ2-2
v_call: TRBV4-3

cdr3_aa: CASSQDLNRVIYGYTF
j_call: TRBJ1-2
v_call: TRBV4-2

cdr3_aa: CASSLMSISYNEQFF
j_call: TRBJ2-1
v_call: TRBV5-1

cdr3_aa: CASSSGQGRMNGELFF
j_call: TRBJ2-2
v_call: TRBV5-1

cdr3_aa: CASSLVPSANYGYTF
j_call: TRBJ1-2
v_call: TRBV7-8

cdr3_aa: CSARDSGGTTYEQYF
j_call: TRBJ2-7
v_call: TRBV20-1

cdr3_aa: CASSPSTGWSEQYF
j_call: TRBJ2-7
v_call: TRBV12-3/TRBV12-4

cdr3_aa: CASSQGGKRLFF
j_call: TRBJ2-1
v_call: TRBV3-1

cdr3_aa: CASSYTVTSGSYEQYF
j_call: TRBJ2-7
v_call: TRBV6-5

cdr3_aa: CSANSGSANTGELFF
j_call: TRBJ2-2
v_call: TRBV29-1

cdr3_aa: CASSPRQGENTEAFF
j_call: TRBJ1-1
v_call: TRBV18

cdr3_aa: CAISGQGENIQYF
j_call: TRBJ2-4
v_call: TRBV10-3

cdr3_aa: CASSQAQALGDNEQFF
j_call: TRBJ2-1
v_call: TRBV4-1

cdr3_aa: CASSLGFWNYGYTF
j_call: TRBJ1-2
v_call: TRBV28